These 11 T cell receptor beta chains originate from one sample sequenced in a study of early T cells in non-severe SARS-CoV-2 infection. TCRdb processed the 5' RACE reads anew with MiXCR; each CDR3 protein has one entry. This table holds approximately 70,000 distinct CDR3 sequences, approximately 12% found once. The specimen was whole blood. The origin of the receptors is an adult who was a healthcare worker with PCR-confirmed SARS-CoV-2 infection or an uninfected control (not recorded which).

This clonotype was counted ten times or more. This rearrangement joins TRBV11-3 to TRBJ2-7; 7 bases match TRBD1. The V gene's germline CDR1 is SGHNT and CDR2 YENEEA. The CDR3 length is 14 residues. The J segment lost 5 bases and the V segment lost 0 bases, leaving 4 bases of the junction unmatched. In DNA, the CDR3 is TGTGCCAGCAGCTTAGATACAGGGGACGACGAGCAGTACTTC. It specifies CASSLDTGDDEQYF.

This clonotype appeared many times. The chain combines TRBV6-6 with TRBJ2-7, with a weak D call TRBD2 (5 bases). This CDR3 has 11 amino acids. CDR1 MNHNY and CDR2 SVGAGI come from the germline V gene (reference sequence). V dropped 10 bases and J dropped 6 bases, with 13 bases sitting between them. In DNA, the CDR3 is TGTGCCACCGGCGGGCGAGGCGAGCAGTACTTC. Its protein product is CATGGRGEQYF.

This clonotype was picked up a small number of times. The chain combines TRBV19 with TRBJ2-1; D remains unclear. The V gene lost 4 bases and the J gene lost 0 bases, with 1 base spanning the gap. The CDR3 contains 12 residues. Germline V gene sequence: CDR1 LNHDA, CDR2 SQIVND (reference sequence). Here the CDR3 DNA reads TGTGCCAGTAGTAACTCCTACAATGAGCAGTTCTTC. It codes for CASSNSYNEQFF.

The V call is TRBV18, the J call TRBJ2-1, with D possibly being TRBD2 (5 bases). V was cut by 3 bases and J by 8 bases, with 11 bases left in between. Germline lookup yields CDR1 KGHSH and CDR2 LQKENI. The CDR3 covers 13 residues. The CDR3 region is CASSPDGDHEQFF. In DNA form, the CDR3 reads TGTGCCAGCTCACCGGACGGGGATCATGAGCAGTTCTTC.

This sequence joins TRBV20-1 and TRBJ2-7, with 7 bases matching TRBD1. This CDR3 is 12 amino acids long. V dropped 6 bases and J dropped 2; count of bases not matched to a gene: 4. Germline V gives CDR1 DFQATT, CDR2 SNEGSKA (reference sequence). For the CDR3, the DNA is TGCAGTGCCAGGGACAGACCCTACGAGCAGTACTTC. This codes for CSARDRPYEQYF.

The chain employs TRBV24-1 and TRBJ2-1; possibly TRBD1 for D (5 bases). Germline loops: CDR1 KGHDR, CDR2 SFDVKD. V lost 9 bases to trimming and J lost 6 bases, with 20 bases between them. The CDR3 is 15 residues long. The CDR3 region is CATGVRTPYSNEQFF. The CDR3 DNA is TGTGCCACCGGAGTTCGGACACCATACAGCAATGAGCAGTTCTTC.

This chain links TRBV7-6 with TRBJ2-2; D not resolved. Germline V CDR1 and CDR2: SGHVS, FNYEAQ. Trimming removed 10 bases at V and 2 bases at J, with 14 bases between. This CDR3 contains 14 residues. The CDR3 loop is CATRKNYNTGELFF. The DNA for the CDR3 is TGTGCCACCAGGAAAAATTATAACACCGGGGAGCTGTTTTTT.

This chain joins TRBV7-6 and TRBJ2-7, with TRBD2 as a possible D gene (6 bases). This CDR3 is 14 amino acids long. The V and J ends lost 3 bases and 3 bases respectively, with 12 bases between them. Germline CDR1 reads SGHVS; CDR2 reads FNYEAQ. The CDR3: CASSLAGPIYEQYF. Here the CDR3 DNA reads TGTGCCAGCAGCTTGGCGGGACCGATCTACGAGCAGTACTTC. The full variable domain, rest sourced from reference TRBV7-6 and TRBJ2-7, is GAGVSQSPRYKVTKRGQDVALRCDPISGHVSLYWYRQALGQGPEFLTYFNYEAQQDKSGLPNDRFSAERPEGSISTLTIQRTEQRDSAMYRCASSLAGPIYEQYFGPGTRLTVT.

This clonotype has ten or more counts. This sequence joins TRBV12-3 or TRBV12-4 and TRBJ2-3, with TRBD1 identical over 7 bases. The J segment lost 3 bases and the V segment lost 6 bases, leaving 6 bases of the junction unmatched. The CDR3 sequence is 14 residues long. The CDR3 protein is CASSPGTVTDTQYF. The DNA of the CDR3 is TGTGCCAGCAGCCCCGGGACAGTGACAGATACGCAGTATTTT.

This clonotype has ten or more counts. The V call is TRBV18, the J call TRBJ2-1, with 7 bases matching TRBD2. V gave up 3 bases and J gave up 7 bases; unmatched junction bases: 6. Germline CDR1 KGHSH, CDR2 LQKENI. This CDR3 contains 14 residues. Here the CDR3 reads CASSPWEGDNEQFF. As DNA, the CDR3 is TGTGCCAGCTCACCCTGGGAGGGCGATAATGAGCAGTTCTTC.

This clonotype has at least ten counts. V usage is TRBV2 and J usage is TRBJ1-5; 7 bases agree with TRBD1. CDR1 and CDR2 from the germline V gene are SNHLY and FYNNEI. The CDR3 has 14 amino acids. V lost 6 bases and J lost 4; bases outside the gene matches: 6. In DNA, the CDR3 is TGTGCCAGCAGCCGGGACAGAAGTAATCAGCCCCAGCATTTT. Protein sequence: CASSRDRSNQPQHF.